Below are 7 T cell receptor beta chains sequenced from a single sample in a study of shared clonotypes between healthy human individuals. TCRdb keeps only in-frame clones here, not all; method: immunoSEQ multiplex PCR. The data show about 2.4 million clones, with 93% seen just once and 0.36% held by the top ten. What was sequenced was naive CD4+ T cells from PBMCs. Regarding subset: CD45RA+ positively selected. The receptors were sampled from a man between 18 and 35 years old in good health. Some clones in this sample may be carry-over from other donors' samples.

This clone has just one count. This chain links TRBV28 with TRBJ1-5, with D perhaps TRBD1 (5 bases). Trimming shortened V by 1 base and J by 0 bases, and 16 bases separated the two germline ends. This CDR3 region has 18 residues. In germline, CDR1 is MDHEN, CDR2 SYDVKM. The CDR3 is CASSLLQGATNSNQPQHF. For the CDR3, the DNA is TGTGCCAGCAGTTTATTGCAGGGCGCAACTAATAGCAATCAGCCCCAGCATTTT.

The chain is built from TRBV29-1 and TRBJ2-7, with D uncertain. The CDR3 extends over 12 amino acids. The germline V gene has CDR1 SQVTM and CDR2 ANQGSEA. Trimming left V 4 bases short and J 2 bases short, with 9 bases between. CDR3 protein: CSVGAPAYEQYF. The CDR3 region has the DNA TGCAGCGTTGGAGCGCCAGCCTACGAGCAGTACTTC.

The CDR3 protein is CARSGSGSTYEQYF. CDR3 sequence (DNA): TGTGCCAGGAGCGGCAGCGGGAGCACCTACGAGCAGTACTTC. The chain joins TRBV19 to TRBJ2-7, with 8 nucleotides matching TRBD2. With V trimmed by 9 bases and J by 2 bases, 9 bases remained unmatched. Germline V gene sequence: CDR1 LNHDA, CDR2 SQIVND (reference sequence). The CDR3 sequence is 14 residues long.

CDR3 DNA sequence: TGTGCCTGGAGTGAGATCTATAATTCACCCCTCCACTTT. This gives the protein CAWSEIYNSPLHF. The chain couples TRBV30 to TRBJ1-6, with D uncertain. Germline assignment: CDR1 GTSNPN and CDR2 SVGIG (reference sequence). V shed 1 base and J shed 3 bases, with 4 bases lying between them. This CDR3 contains 13 residues.

The genes are TRBV27 and TRBJ2-7; D possibly corresponds to TRBD2 (5 bases). Germline V gene lookup returns CDR1 MNHEY and CDR2 SMNVEV (reference sequence). CDR3 length equals 14 residues. V was pared by 5 bases and J by 4 bases, with 15 bases between. CDR3 in amino acids: CASSVDSWGYEQYF. The CDR3, as DNA: TGTGCCAGCAGTGTGGACTCCTGGGGTTACGAGCAGTACTTC.

The CDR3 DNA is TGTGCCAGCAGCTTGGACGGCGGGAGGGCCGGGACAGATACGCAGTATTTT. This sequence encodes CASSLDGGRAGTDTQYF. V and J are TRBV5-4 and TRBJ2-3, with 9 bases fitting TRBD2. This CDR3 region has 17 residues. V lost 0 bases and J lost 3; bases outside the gene matches: 8. Per the germline V gene, CDR1 is SGHNT and CDR2 is YYREEE (reference sequence).

This CDR3 is CASSLNMAANTGELFF. CDR3 bases: TGTGCCAGCAGCTTAAATATGGCTGCGAACACCGGGGAGCTGTTTTTT. The gene calls are TRBV7-3 and TRBJ2-2; D remains unclear. CDR3 length: 16 residues. V was pared by 1 base and J by 0 bases, with 9 bases between. Germline-derived CDR1 and CDR2 are SGHTA and FQGTGA.